The text below deals with one T cell receptor (beta chain). Its antigen remains unknown. One base away lies a much larger clone, so this may be a sequencing read error. Together with a sample-barcoded 5' primer, a J-beta primer mix was included in a second PCR lasting about 6 to 11 cycles. Researchers report that a template-switch adaptor with 12 random nucleotides tagged each cDNA molecule. TCRdb independently ran MiXCR on the 5' RACE reads; one entry per CDR3 protein. The repertoire consists of 1.5 million to 2 million distinct CDR3 sequences, with approximately 30% occurring once and the leading ten covering 7.7%. The data belong to a study of blood T cells in healthy people across ages. This CDR3 region has 12 residues. Germline CDR1 and CDR2: ENHRY and SYGVKD. Study-wide results and caveats: Estimates drawn from one million T cells were deemed to understate diversity.

The TCR comes from a woman in her twenties or thirties in good health. The genes are TRBV10-3 and TRBJ1-2; D is ambiguous. The material sequenced was blood. The CDR3: CATSESGYGHTF. As DNA, the CDR3 is TGTGCCACCAGTGAGTCAGGCTATGGCCACACCTTC.